This T cell receptor (beta chain) originates from a study of identical twins. General study findings and limits: Twin pairs' shared out-of-frame alpha sequences were enriched in low generation probability. Findings depended on cross-sectional statistics rather than tracking the same donors. Memory repertoires lacked the insertion deficit that abundant cord blood beta clonotypes showed.

This CDR3 comprises 15 residues. With V trimmed by 3 bases and J by 10 bases, 12 bases remained unmatched. Germline V lookup: CDR1 MDHEN, CDR2 SYDVKM. Each cDNA held unique molecular identifiers, and template switching gave it a universal primer site. TCRdb itself ran the 5' RACE reads through MiXCR, one entry per CDR3 protein. This sample carries 1.5 million to 2 million distinct CDR3 sequences, 32% of them seen once, and the ten largest clones take 0.25% to 0.3%. This clonotype occurred a few times. Its antigen remains unknown. The specimen sequenced was cord blood. The V gene is TRBV28, the J gene TRBJ2-1; 7 nucleotides line up with TRBD2. This sequence originates from a newborn girl in good health. DNA of the CDR3: TGTGCCAGCAGTTTTTATGTGGGGAGGGTCCGGGAGCAGTTCTTC. Translating gives CASSFYVGRVREQFF.